This T cell receptor beta chain was identified in a study of cytomegalovirus exposure and HLA in healthy donors. CDR3 length equals 16 residues. Per germline, CDR1 MDHEN and CDR2 SYDVKM. Trimming removed 4 bases from V and 0 bases from J, with 12 bases in between. PCR amplification relied on 60 Vbeta primers (plus 13 Jbeta primers). Clones were read by immunoSEQ multiplex PCR, and TCRdb kept only the in-frame ones, dropping some. The sample shows over 85,000 clones, less than 85% of them seen only once. Only a few counts were recorded for this clone. The rearrangement uses TRBV28 and TRBJ2-2; a weak D match, TRBD2 (6 bases). The material sequenced was PBMCs. The receptor comes from a man aged 25-45 years in good health and CMV-seropositive. CDR3 sequence reads: CASSSPDYPNTGELFF. Written as DNA, the CDR3 is TGTGCCAGCAGTTCCCCGGACTACCCGAACACCGGGGAGCTGTTTTTT.